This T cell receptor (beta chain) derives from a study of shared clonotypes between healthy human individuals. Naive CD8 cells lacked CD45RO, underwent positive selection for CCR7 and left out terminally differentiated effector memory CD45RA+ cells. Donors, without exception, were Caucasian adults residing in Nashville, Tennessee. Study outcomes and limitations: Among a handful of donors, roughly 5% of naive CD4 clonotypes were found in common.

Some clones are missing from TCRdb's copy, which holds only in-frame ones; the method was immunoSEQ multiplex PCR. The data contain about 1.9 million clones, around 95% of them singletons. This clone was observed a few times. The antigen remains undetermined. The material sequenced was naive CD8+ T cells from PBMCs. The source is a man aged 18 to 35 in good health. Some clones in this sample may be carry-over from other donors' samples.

DNA for the CDR3: TGTGCCAGCAGTTCTAGTTTCAATCAGCCCCAGCATTTT. This gives the protein CASSSSFNQPQHF. The gene calls are TRBV28 and TRBJ1-5; D is unresolved. The CDR3 loop spans 13 amino acids. Germline V gene sequence: CDR1 MDHEN, CDR2 SYDVKM. Deletions cut 4 bases from V and 3 bases from J, with 7 bases between.